The 11 T cell receptor beta chains given below trace back to one sample, sequenced in a study of CXCR3-negative and CXCR3-positive naive CD8 T cells. Broader study findings: In CXCR3-positive naive cells, the TRB CDR3s were more hydrophobic than in CXCR3-negative naive cells.

UMI-labeled 5' RACE TRB cDNA libraries were prepared from the cells. TCRdb re-analyzed the 5' RACE reads; it lists each CDR3 protein once, without DNA. The sample spans 55,000 to 65,000 distinct CDR3 sequences; the ten largest clones claim approximately 0.5%. These TCRs are of unknown antigen specificity. Input material: naive CXCR3+ CD8+ T cells from blood. Indicated subset: CD45RO-CCR7+CD27+CD95- naive CD8+ T cells expressing CXCR3 (TNR3+). All receptors derive from a human donor in good health. Some clones in this sample may be carry-over from other donors' samples.

The V call is TRBV9, the J call TRBJ2-7; TCRdb lists TRBD1, though no DNA is available to test this call. Per germline, CDR1 SGDLS and CDR2 YYNGEE. CDR3 length: 15 amino acids. CDR3 amino acids: CASSAAGTQAYEQYF.

The chain is built from TRBV7-3 and TRBJ2-1. Germline CDR1 reads SGHTA; CDR2 reads FQGTGA. The CDR3 loop spans 16 amino acids. The CDR3 sequence: CASSWTRRGSYNEQFF.

This chain connects TRBV19 to TRBJ2-5. Germline lookup yields CDR1 LNHDA and CDR2 SQIVND (reference sequence). The CDR3 spans 13 residues. The CDR3 spells CASSMDGQETQYF.

The V and J genes are TRBV5-1 and TRBJ2-5. Germline lookup yields CDR1 SGHRS and CDR2 YFSETQ. The CDR3 has 14 amino acids. The CDR3: CASSLLDSEETQYF. The whole variable domain, remainder taken from reference TRBV5-1 and TRBJ2-5, is KAGVTQTPRYLIKTRGQQVTLSCSPISGHRSVSWYQQTPGQGLQFLFEYFSETQRNKGNFPGRFSGRQFSNSRSEMNVSTLELGDSALYLCASSLLDSEETQYFGPGTRLLVL.

This chain joins TRBV29-1 and TRBJ1-5; TCRdb outputs TRBD1, but without DNA this stays unchecked. CDR3 size: 16 residues. CDR1 is SQVTM, CDR2 ANQGSEA, per germline. The CDR3 spells CSVEEGGQGVAQPQHF.

V usage is TRBV25-1 and J usage is TRBJ2-1; there is no DNA to check the TCRdb D call of TRBD2. The CDR3 totals 15 residues. Germline V gene data show CDR1 as MGHDK and CDR2 as SYGVNS. The CDR3 region is CASKEGQSSYNEQFF.

The chain's CDR3 is CASSFSPAGAEEKLFF. The chain combines TRBV12-3 or TRBV12-4 with TRBJ1-4; TCRdb's assignment of TRBD1 cannot be checked, as there is no DNA. The CDR3 length is 16 residues.

The chain combines TRBV12-3 or TRBV12-4 with TRBJ1-1. This CDR3 region has 13 residues. The CDR3 sequence: CATSGTANTEAFF.

The V and J genes are TRBV7-9 and TRBJ2-7; no DNA is available, so the TRBD2 call from TCRdb remains unchecked. CDR1 is SEHNR, CDR2 FQNEAQ, per germline (reference sequence). The CDR3 consists of 14 residues. CDR3: CASSLEREAYEQYF.

The J gene is TRBJ2-1, the V gene TRBV5-1; TCRdb indicates TRBD1, and absent DNA this call remains unverified. CDR1 is SGHRS and CDR2 is YFSETQ in the germline V gene. This CDR3 comprises 13 residues. CDR3 residues: CASSLTGFHEQFF.

The J gene is TRBJ2-1, the V gene TRBV7-9; the TRBD1 assignment by TCRdb is unverifiable without DNA. The CDR3 has 15 amino acids. From germline, CDR1 is SEHNR and CDR2 FQNEAQ (reference sequence). Here the CDR3 reads CASSLAAGYRGEQFF.